This record covers a single T cell receptor (beta chain). Its antigen is not identified. The data are from a study of T cell responses to AZD1222 COVID-19 vaccine. Study information: Timing groups of about 4 and about 12 weeks for second doses were pooled.

The study, taken as a whole, reports: CD4 TCRs associated with vaccination spanned spike, dominating at 160-218 and 743-854.

TCRdb's copy holds only in-frame clones and misses some; the assay was immunoSEQ multiplex PCR. Found here are more than 110,000 clones, 80% to 90% of them singletons; the top ten hold about 8%. Trimming removed 5 bases at V and 2 bases at J, with 12 bases between. The CDR3 extends over 14 amino acids. Germline V lookup: CDR1 MNHEY, CDR2 SMNVEV (reference sequence). The chain carries TRBV27 and TRBJ1-2, with D tentatively TRBD1 (5 bases). The source was peripheral blood, collected on day 0 of AZD1222 vaccination. The source of this sequence is an adult in good health. CDR3 protein: CASSGLGGNYGYTF. The CDR3 DNA follows: TGTGCCAGCAGTGGCCTTGGGGGAAACTATGGCTACACCTTC.